This TCR beta chain appears in the sequencing data of a study of cytomegalovirus exposure and HLA in healthy donors. About the research overall: As released early, the data held 70 million to 95 million unique TCRs from HLA-typed donors.

V trimming: 4 bases; J trimming: 5 bases; junction bases outside the gene matches: 3. This CDR3 spans 13 amino acids. Per germline, CDR1 ENHRY and CDR2 SYGVKD. PCR employed 60 Vbeta and 13 Jbeta primers. Profiled with immunoSEQ multiplex PCR; TCRdb holds only in-frame clones, not every one. The repertoire includes 140,000 or so clones, roughly 80% of them detected once, and just over 4.5% sits in the top ten. The chain combines TRBV10-3 with TRBJ1-2; TRBD1 agrees at 8 bases. The source of this sequence is a man aged 40-49 years in good health and CMV-seronegative. The sequencing sample was made of PBMCs. The CDR3 sequence is CAISAGGFYGYTF. In DNA, the CDR3 is TGTGCCATCAGTGCAGGGGGCTTTTATGGCTACACCTTC.